The T cell receptor beta chain described here comes from a study of T cell clonotyping in hematopoietic cell transplantation (dated by TCRdb to the early 2020s). Describing the broader study: Recipient samples taken before transplant were obtained following cytoreduction. Patients were recruited between September 2015 and January 2017 and followed until September 2020 or death. A total of 135 blood samples were collected in the study from a few dozen consecutive transplant recipients and their related donors. Paper-wide results and their limitations: The sample size was limited and the cells went unsorted, which meant the CD4 and CD8 repertoire contributions could not be told apart. After transplant, TCR diversity in recipients dropped, and pathologically expanded clonotypes increased progressively from day 30 to day 180. Broader TCR repertoire diversity after transplant was predicted by Inverse Simpson Index values from donors and from recipients before transplant. Recipient repertoires showed only a small fraction of overlap with donor repertoires, and over 95% appeared de novo at the given depth.

For this clone: Its antigen remains unidentified. Per-nucleotide qualities are absent, and no much larger clonotype sits a single base away.

Including cysteine and phenylalanine, the CDR3 has 13 amino acids. The kept DNA is CDR3 alone, 39 bases in frame from the first base. V is shortened by 5 bases, J by 5 bases, and the region joining them spans 10 bases. CDR1 and CDR2 are drawn from the germline V gene (reference sequence): LNHDA, SQIVND. The time point tag for this specimen amounts to: recipient sample about 28 days before transplant, after cytoreduction. Blood from recipients was drawn roughly 28 days before transplant, then again at days 30, 100 and 180 after transplant. Nuclei Lysis Solution was used to extract genomic DNA from fresh or cryopreserved unfractionated peripheral blood mononuclear cells. With the immunoSEQ assay, which is a bias-controlled multiplex PCR relying on V- and J-specific primers, TCR beta CDR3 regions were amplified from genomic DNA. In a second PCR step, a proprietary barcode and Illumina adapter sequences were attached to the CDR3 amplicons. CDR3 libraries were sequenced on an Illumina MiSeq instrument. Concerning the study's data processing: immunoSEQ Analyzer 3.0 was used for export and quality control, with R Bioconductor and Immunarch used for downstream analyses. Only productive rearrangements within the normalized downsampled data set were used in the calculation of repertoire metrics. Pathologically expanded clonotypes were defined as those larger than 5 templates in the normalized cohort. The Inverse Simpson Index served as the measure of repertoire diversity. To capture all clonotypes, CMV-specificity analyses were performed on the non-normalized data set. The source is immuneACCESS, and TCRdb retained only in-frame sequences with V and J called. Part of the clones is not carried over; for the studies checked, unresolved V genes explain less than half of this, and the remainder is unexplained. V and J calls and clone size follow that table, whereas D and trimming were derived from the DNA. This sample has roughly 50,000 clones in its table, and approximately 84% of those were observed once. Under 7% of the sample rests with the top ten.

The rearrangement joined TRBV19 to TRBJ2-1, with TRBD2 perhaps the D gene, on 6 matching bases. Source: peripheral blood mononuclear cells, taken before stem cell transplant. This sequence originates from a man aged 55 to 70 with biphenotypic leukemia. Some clones in this sample may be carry-over from other donors' samples. The CDR3 reads CASSAGMHNEQFF. The DNA sequence reads TGTGCCAGTAGTGCGGGGATGCACAATGAGCAGTTCTTC.